One and the same sample provided the 10 T cell receptor beta chains below, sequenced in a study of OX40 agonist ivuxolimab in advanced cancers. The method was immunoSEQ multiplex PCR; TCRdb's version includes in-frame clones alone and lacks a portion of them. The table has about 75,000 clones, about 88% seen once. This specimen was CD4+ or CD8+ T cells sorted from blood, taken in a trial of the OX40 agonist ivuxolimab. The source of these receptors is an adult with an advanced solid tumor such as melanoma, head and neck, liver or kidney cancer.

The J gene is TRBJ2-7, the V gene TRBV9, with 9 bases aligning to TRBD1. Germline V gene sequence: CDR1 SGDLS, CDR2 YYNGEE. The CDR3 is 14 residues long. Trimming cost V 3 bases and J 5 bases; bases outside gene matches: 6. In DNA, the CDR3 is TGTGCCAGCAGCGCCACAGGGGGCCTGGACGAGCAGTACTTC. As protein: CASSATGGLDEQYF. The variable domain in full, completed from reference TRBV9 and TRBJ2-7, reads DSGVTQTPKHLITATGQRVTLRCSPRSGDLSVYWYQQSLDQGLQFLIQYYNGEERAKGNILERFSAQQFPDLHSELNLSSLELGDSALYFCASSATGGLDEQYFGPGTRLTVT.

This clone turned up a few times. The gene calls are TRBV5-1 and TRBJ1-6, with a possible D match to TRBD1 (5 bases). CDR1 and CDR2 (germline): SGHRS, YFSETQ. V was clipped by 4 bases and J by 9 bases, with 20 bases between them. The CDR3 has 16 amino acids. CDR3 in amino acids: CASSVEGIGVGSPLHF. The DNA of the CDR3 is TGCGCCAGCAGCGTGGAAGGGATAGGGGTAGGTTCACCCCTCCACTTT.

This rearrangement joins TRBV7-9 to TRBJ2-7, with D possibly matching TRBD1 (6 bases). V dropped 0 bases and J dropped 4 bases, with 19 bases sitting between them. The CDR3 sequence is 17 residues long. Germline CDR1 is SEHNR and CDR2 is FQNEAQ (reference sequence). CDR3 sequence reads: CASSLAGAGASPYEQYF. The CDR3 nucleotides are TGTGCCAGCAGCTTAGCTGGCGCAGGGGCCTCTCCTTACGAGCAGTACTTC.

The chain combines TRBV6-5 with TRBJ2-7, with 9 bases lining up with TRBD2. The CDR3 covers 15 residues. Per the germline V gene, CDR1 is MNHEY and CDR2 is SVGAGI. V shed 2 bases and J 3 bases; nucleotides not matched to a gene: 5. CDR3 sequence: CASSYGASGIYEQYF. The CDR3 bases are TGTGCCAGCAGTTACGGGGCTAGCGGGATCTACGAGCAGTACTTC.

As to this clone: Other DNA variants within this sample encode the same CDR3. The J gene is TRBJ2-5, the V gene TRBV28; D not certain. In germline, CDR1 is MDHEN, CDR2 SYDVKM. Trimming removed 4 bases at V and 4 bases at J, with 10 bases between. CDR3 length equals 13 residues. In nucleotides, the CDR3 is TGTGCCAGCAGTTCGGGCGGAGCAGAGACCCAGTACTTC. Its protein product is CASSSGGAETQYF.

Comments on this clone: Other DNA sequences in the sample encode the same CDR3. V gene TRBV19 combines with J gene TRBJ1-1; possible D gene TRBD1, 6 bases. Germline CDR1 and CDR2: LNHDA and SQIVND (reference sequence). The V end lost 3 bases, the J end lost 4 bases, and 12 bases lay between the germline ends. The CDR3 is made up of 14 amino acids. The CDR3 loop reads CASSMVGRGTEAFF. The CDR3 DNA sequence: TGTGCCAGTAGTATGGTGGGCAGGGGCACTGAAGCTTTCTTT.

V usage is TRBV19 and J usage is TRBJ1-1; no firm D call. In germline, CDR1 is LNHDA, CDR2 SQIVND (reference sequence). V was cut by 2 bases and J by 6 bases, with 7 bases left in between. This CDR3 spans 12 amino acids. The DNA for the CDR3 is TGTGCCAGTAGTATACATAGGGCTGAAGCTTTCTTT. This gives the protein CASSIHRAEAFF. Complete variable domain (other parts from reference TRBV19 and TRBJ1-1): DGGITQSPKYLFRKEGQNVTLSCEQNLNHDAMYWYRQDPGQGLRLIYYSQIVNDFQKGDIAEGYSVSREKKESFPLTVTSAQKNPTAFYLCASSIHRAEAFFGQGTRLTVV.

CDR3 DNA: TGTGCCAGCAGTAGGGGGGGGGCCCTAGCTTTCTTT. This translates into CASSRGGALAFF. The chain employs TRBV27 and TRBJ1-1, with D possibly being TRBD1 (6 bases). Trimming removed 5 bases at V and 10 bases at J, with 14 bases between. CDR3 length: 12 residues. Germline V gives CDR1 MNHEY, CDR2 SMNVEV (reference sequence).

The chain uses TRBV5-1 and TRBJ2-2; possible D gene TRBD1, 5 bases. Trimming took 0 bases from V and 0 from J, leaving 9 bases between them. The length of the CDR3 is 16 residues. Germline assignment: CDR1 SGHRS and CDR2 YFSETQ. CDR3 sequence reads: CASSLEGHTNTGELFF. The CDR3 DNA reads TGCGCCAGCAGCTTGGAGGGGCATACGAACACCGGGGAGCTGTTTTTT. Full variable domain (outside the CDR3, taken from reference TRBV5-1 and TRBJ2-2): KAGVTQTPRYLIKTRGQQVTLSCSPISGHRSVSWYQQTPGQGLQFLFEYFSETQRNKGNFPGRFSGRQFSNSRSEMNVSTLELGDSALYLCASSLEGHTNTGELFFGEGSRLTVL.

The chain is built from TRBV18 and TRBJ2-2; D is unclear. This CDR3 region has 16 residues. The V end was cut by 3 bases, the J end by 7 bases, with 18 bases between. From germline, CDR1 is KGHSH and CDR2 LQKENI. The CDR3: CASSPEGRPYGGELFF. The DNA for the CDR3 is TGTGCCAGCTCACCGGAAGGACGGCCTTATGGCGGGGAGCTGTTTTTT.